A single T cell receptor (beta chain) is shown here with its context. Antigen specificity is unknown. Other DNA sequences in the sample encode the same CDR3. This record comes from a study of chemoradiotherapy in HPV16-positive cancers. Study outcomes and limitations: Only two HPV16-positive patients supplied the functional HPV-specificity definition. For HPV16-positive patients, expanding HPV-responsive T cells associated with longer recurrence-free survival.

Over chemoradiotherapy, repertoires were sampled more than once. Trimming removed 1 base from V and 3 bases from J, with 8 bases in between. The CDR3 totals 14 residues. Looked up from germline, CDR1 is SGHTA and CDR2 is FQGNSA. The assay was immunoSEQ multiplex PCR, and TCRdb's table has in-frame clones only and misses some. The sample includes around 1,700 clones, 70% to 85% seen only once; the top ten take roughly 10%. The TCR comes from a human donor with HPV-associated anogenital cancer. This sequence joins TRBV7-2 and TRBJ2-3; TRBD1 is a possible D gene (5 bases). The source material was tumor tissue, sampled from a patient who underwent chemoradiotherapy. The CDR3 sequence is CASSLGGATDTQYF. The CDR3 coding sequence is TGTGCCAGCAGCTTAGGGGGCGCAACAGATACGCAGTATTTT.